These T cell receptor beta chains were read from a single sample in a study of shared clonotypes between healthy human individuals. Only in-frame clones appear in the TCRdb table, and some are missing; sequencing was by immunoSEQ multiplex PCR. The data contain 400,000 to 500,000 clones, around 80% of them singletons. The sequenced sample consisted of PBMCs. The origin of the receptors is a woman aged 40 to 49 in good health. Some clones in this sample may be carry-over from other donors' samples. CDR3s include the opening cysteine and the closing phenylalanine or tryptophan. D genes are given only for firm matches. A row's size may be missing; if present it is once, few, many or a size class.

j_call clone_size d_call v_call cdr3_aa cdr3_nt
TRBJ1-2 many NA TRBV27 CASSLGYPGVYTF TGTGCCAGCAGTTTAGGGTACCCAGGCGTCTACACCTTC
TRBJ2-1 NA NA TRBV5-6 CASSFAQTGGYEQFF TGTGCCAGCAGCTTTGCTCAGACGGGGGGCTATGAGCAGTTCTTC
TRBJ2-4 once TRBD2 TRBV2 CASSEAELAVKNIQYF TGTGCCAGCAGTGAAGCCGAACTAGCGGTCAAAAACATTCAGTACTTC
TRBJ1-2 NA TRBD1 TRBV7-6 CASSPQTDPRGYTF TGTGCCAGCAGCCCTCAGACAGATCCCAGGGGGTACACCTTC
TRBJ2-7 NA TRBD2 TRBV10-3 CAISGREGDPSYEQYF TGTGCCATCAGTGGGCGGGAGGGCGACCCCTCCTACGAGCAGTACTTC
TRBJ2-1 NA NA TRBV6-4 CASSESGTHGWNEQFF TGTGCCAGCAGTGAGTCCGGGACTCACGGTTGGAATGAGCAGTTCTTC
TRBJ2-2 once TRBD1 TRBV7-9 CASSPTGQGSAGELFF TGTGCCAGCAGCCCTACGGGACAGGGGTCGGCCGGGGAGCTGTTTTTT
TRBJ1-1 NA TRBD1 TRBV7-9 CASSSLTGGSEAFF TGTGCCAGCAGCTCCCTCACAGGGGGGTCTGAAGCTTTCTTT
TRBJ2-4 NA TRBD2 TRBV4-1 CASSQFGVSAGVNIQYF TGCGCCAGCAGCCAATTCGGTGTATCAGCGGGAGTAAACATTCAGTACTTC
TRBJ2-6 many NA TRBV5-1 CASSLDAPGANVLTF TGCGCCAGCAGCTTGGACGCCCCCGGGGCCAACGTCCTGACTTTC
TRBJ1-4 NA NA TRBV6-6 CASSSREAPGKLFF TGTGCCAGCAGTTCCCGGGAGGCCCCCGGAAAACTGTTTTTT
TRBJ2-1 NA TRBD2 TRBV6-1 CASLRGLAVYNEQFF TGTGCCAGCTTACGTGGACTAGCGGTTTACAATGAGCAGTTCTTC
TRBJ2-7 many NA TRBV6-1 CASIGGSRSYEQYF TGTGCCAGCATCGGAGGCAGCCGCTCCTACGAGCAGTACTTC
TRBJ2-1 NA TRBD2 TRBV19 CASSPTSGSYNEQFF TGTGCCAGTAGCCCGACTAGCGGGAGCTACAATGAGCAGTTCTTC
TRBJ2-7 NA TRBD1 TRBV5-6 CASSLWTGSSYEQYF TGTGCCAGCAGCTTGTGGACAGGGTCATCCTACGAGCAGTACTTC
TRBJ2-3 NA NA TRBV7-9 CASSLYRRTSTDTQYF TGTGCCAGCAGCTTATATCGGCGTACTAGCACAGATACGCAGTATTTT
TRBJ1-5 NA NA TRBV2 CASRPLEGQPQHF TGTGCCAGCAGACCTCTAGAGGGCCAGCCCCAGCATTTT
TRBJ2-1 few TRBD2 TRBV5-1 CASRSKPGLADYNEQFF TGCGCCAGCAGATCCAAACCGGGACTAGCGGACTACAATGAGCAGTTCTTC
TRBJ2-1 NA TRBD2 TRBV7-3 CASSRLAGHNEQFF TGTGCCAGCAGCCGACTAGCGGGCCACAATGAGCAGTTCTTC
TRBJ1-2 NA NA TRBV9 CASSVELTVGGNYGYTF TGTGCCAGCAGCGTAGAGTTAACCGTTGGGGGCAACTATGGCTACACCTTC
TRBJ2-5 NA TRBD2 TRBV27 CASSLASGRAKETQYF TGTGCCAGCAGTTTAGCTAGCGGGAGGGCCAAAGAGACCCAGTACTTC
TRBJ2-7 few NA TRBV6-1 CASGRVYEQYF TGTGCCAGCGGCAGGGTTTACGAGCAGTACTTC
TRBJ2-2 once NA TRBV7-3 CASSPRHGLYTGELFF TGTGCCAGCAGCCCCAGACACGGACTATACACCGGGGAGCTGTTTTTT
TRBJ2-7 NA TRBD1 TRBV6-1 CASSRQGASYEQYF TGTGCCAGCAGTAGACAGGGGGCCTCCTACGAGCAGTACTTC
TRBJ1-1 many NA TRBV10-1 CASSESKGESTEAFF TGCGCCAGCAGTGAGTCGAAAGGTGAAAGCACTGAAGCTTTCTTT
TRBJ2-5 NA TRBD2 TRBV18 CASSLSGRAETQYF TGTGCCAGCTCACTATCCGGGAGGGCAGAGACCCAGTACTTC
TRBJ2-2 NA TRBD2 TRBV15 CATSFQSGRANTGELFF TGTGCCACCAGCTTCCAAAGCGGGAGAGCCAACACCGGGGAGCTGTTTTTT
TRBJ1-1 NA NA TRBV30 CAWSITGIEAFF TGTGCCTGGAGTATAACGGGTATTGAAGCTTTCTTT
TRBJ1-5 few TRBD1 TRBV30 CAWSLRDRNNQPQHF TGTGCCTGGAGTTTACGGGACAGAAACAATCAGCCCCAGCATTTT
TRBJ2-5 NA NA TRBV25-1 CASSPEETQYF TGTGCCAGCAGTCCGGAAGAGACCCAGTACTTC
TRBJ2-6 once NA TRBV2 CASSLGTAGANVLTF TGTGCCAGCAGTCTCGGGACCGCTGGGGCCAACGTCCTGACTTTC
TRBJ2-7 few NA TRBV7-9 CASRVGESEQYF TGTGCCAGCAGAGTCGGGGAATCCGAGCAGTACTTC
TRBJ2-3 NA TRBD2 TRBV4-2 CASSQQLARTDTQYF TGTGCCAGCAGCCAACAACTAGCGAGAACAGATACGCAGTATTTT
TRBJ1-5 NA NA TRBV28 CASNLVSGGRQPQHF TGTGCCAGCAATTTAGTGAGCGGGGGGAGGCAGCCCCAGCATTTT
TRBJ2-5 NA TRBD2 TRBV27 CASSLRRRGGQETQYF TGTGCCAGCAGTTTAAGGAGGCGGGGGGGACAAGAGACCCAGTACTTC
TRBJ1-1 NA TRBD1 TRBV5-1 CASSFQGVEAFF TGCGCCAGCAGCTTTCAGGGGGTCGAAGCTTTCTTT
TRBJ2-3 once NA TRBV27 CASSLFGGGGYTQYF TGTGCCAGCAGTTTATTTGGCGGTGGGGGATATACGCAGTATTTT
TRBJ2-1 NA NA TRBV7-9 CASSLGAVWGDEQFF TGTGCCAGCAGCTTAGGTGCGGTCTGGGGGGATGAGCAGTTCTTC
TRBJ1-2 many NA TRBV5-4 CASKGNGVYGYTF TGTGCCAGCAAGGGGAACGGCGTCTATGGCTACACCTTC
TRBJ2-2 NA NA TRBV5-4 CASSSGCQTGELFF TGTGCCAGCAGCTCCGGATGTCAGACCGGGGAGCTGTTTTTT
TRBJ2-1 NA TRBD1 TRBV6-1 CASSERGTGSLDEQFF TGTGCCAGCAGTGAAAGGGGGACAGGGTCTCTCGATGAGCAGTTCTTC
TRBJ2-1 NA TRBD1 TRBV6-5 CASSPDRGRGNEQFF TGTGCCAGCAGTCCGGACAGGGGGCGAGGCAATGAGCAGTTCTTC
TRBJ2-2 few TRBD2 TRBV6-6 CASNLGLAGGTGELFF TGTGCCAGCAACCTAGGACTAGCGGGGGGAACCGGGGAGCTGTTTTTT
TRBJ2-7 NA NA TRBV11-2 CASSLSVQYEQYF TGTGCCAGCAGCTTATCGGTTCAATACGAGCAGTACTTC
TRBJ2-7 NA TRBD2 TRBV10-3 CAISGTTSGRAESSYEQYF TGTGCCATCAGTGGTACGACTAGCGGGAGGGCCGAAAGCTCCTACGAGCAGTACTTC
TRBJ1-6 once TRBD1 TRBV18 CASSPGTDPYNSPLHF TGTGCCAGCTCACCCGGGACAGATCCCTATAATTCACCCCTCCACTTT
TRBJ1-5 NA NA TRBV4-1 CASSQEGGLYNQPQHF TGCGCCAGCAGCCAAGAGGGGGGGCTGTACAATCAGCCCCAGCATTTT
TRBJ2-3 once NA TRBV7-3 CASSQSRHTDTQYF TGTGCCAGCAGCCAAAGTAGACACACAGATACGCAGTATTTT
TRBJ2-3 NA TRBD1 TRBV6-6 CASSIRTGGGTDTQYF TGTGCCAGCAGTATACGGACAGGGGGGGGGACAGATACGCAGTATTTT
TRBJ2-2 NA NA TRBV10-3 CAISVNRPNTGELFF TGTGCCATCAGTGTCAACAGACCGAACACCGGGGAGCTGTTTTTT
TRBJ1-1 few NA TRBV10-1 CASSEPTGPRNTEAFF TGCGCCAGCAGTGAGCCCACGGGACCGAGGAACACTGAAGCTTTCTTT
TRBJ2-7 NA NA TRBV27 CASSPRNPYEQYF TGTGCCAGCAGTCCCCGAAACCCCTACGAGCAGTACTTC
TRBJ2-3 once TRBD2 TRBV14 CASSPRFSGRLADTQYF TGTGCCAGCAGCCCAAGATTCAGCGGGAGGTTGGCAGATACGCAGTATTTT
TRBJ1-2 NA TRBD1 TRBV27 CASSPDRGWYGYTF TGTGCCAGCAGTCCGGACAGGGGGTGGTATGGCTACACCTTC
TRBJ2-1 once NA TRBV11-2 CASSLVPRPMIGSYNEQFF TGTGCCAGCAGCTTAGTTCCGAGACCTATGATTGGATCCTACAATGAGCAGTTCTTC